The T cell receptor beta chain under discussion was sequenced for a study of low-dose radiotherapy and immunotherapy resistance in tumors. This clonotype was seen only a few times. Germline lookup yields CDR1 MDHEN and CDR2 SYDVKM. V shed 5 bases and J shed 0 bases, with 7 bases lying between them. This CDR3 has 13 amino acids. Primers targeting TRAV and TRBV primed first-strand cDNA, covering alpha and beta chains. The TCRs were subjected to amplification over 20 PCR cycles employing a constant-region primer in conjunction with a V-primer adapter. Using its own MiXCR run on the reads, TCRdb lists one record per CDR3 protein. The sample includes some 13,000 distinct CDR3 sequences, more than 50% of them seen just once.

This chain links TRBV28 with TRBJ2-5; no firm D call. This receptor was obtained from a human donor with advanced metastatic prostate, ovarian, gallbladder or colorectal cancer (not recorded which). This table probably holds off-target reads from a library built for another chain. CDR3 amino acids: CASSPQYQETQYF. The CDR3, as DNA: TGTGCCAGCAGTCCGCAGTACCAAGAGACCCAGTACTTC.